The clone carrying this T cell receptor beta chain was seen a single time. This entry is derived from a study of blood T cells in healthy people across ages. The V segment lost 3 bases and the J segment 3 bases; nucleotides outside the gene matches: 8. The CDR3 is 15 residues long. Germline CDR1 SNHLY, CDR2 FYNNEI. Next came a second PCR, run for about 7 to 12 cycles, which used a sample-barcoded 5' primer along with a J-beta primer mix. Using its own MiXCR run on the 5' RACE reads, TCRdb lists one record per CDR3 protein. This sample has approximately 400,000 distinct CDR3 sequences; roughly half occur once, and the top ten carry 50% to 65%.

The V call is TRBV2, the J call TRBJ2-7; 7 nucleotides match TRBD2. Sequencing input: blood. This TCR derives from a man aged 60-69 years in good health. The CDR3 protein is CASSEAASGLYEQYF. The CDR3 DNA reads as TGTGCCAGCAGTGAGGCGGCTAGCGGCCTCTACGAGCAGTACTTC.